The clone carrying this T cell receptor (beta chain) was counted a few times. The antigen is undetermined. TCRbeta library preparation incorporated unique molecular identifiers. MiXCR, applied by TCRdb to the PCR reads, yields one record per CDR3 protein. In the table there are 200,000 to 250,000 distinct CDR3 sequences, 11% of which are singletons. Germline V gene lookup returns CDR1 MNHEY and CDR2 SMNVEV (reference sequence). Trimming took off 4 bases at V and 5 bases at J, with 14 bases between the two ends. The CDR3 covers 14 residues. The data originate from a study of T-cell reconstitution after alpha-beta-depleted transplantation in children. General study findings and limits: Surviving recipient T cells and thymic progenitors accounted for the high day-60 TCRbeta diversity observed in some patients. Counts and diversity of T cells one year after transplant came mostly from newly produced T cells. The study reportedly traced alpha-beta T cells about two months after transplant to several hundred expanded graft clones.

Sequencing used PBMCs, obtained before TCRalphabeta/CD19-depleted stem cell transplant. This chain joins TRBV27 and TRBJ1-2, with a weak D call TRBD1 (5 bases). The sequence was obtained from a child less than two years old with acute myeloid leukemia, due to receive a stem cell transplant. The CDR3 sequence: CASSSAGTGYGYTF. CDR3 bases: TGTGCCAGCAGTTCCGCCGGGACGGGTTATGGCTACACCTTC.